This entry is about one T cell receptor (beta chain). The data were taken from a study of early stage breast cancer tumors. Study-wide background: Invasive lobular carcinomas made up about 30% of the 12 ER+/PR+/HER2- tumors.

This table comes from immunoSEQ multiplex PCR, and its TCRdb copy is limited to in-frame clones, with some not included. This table has about 38,000 clones, over 65% appearing once. The CDR3 runs to 15 residues. Germline CDR1 reads MNHEY; CDR2 reads SMNVEV (reference sequence). J was trimmed by 5 bases and V by 3 bases; bases with no gene match: 6. The TCR was taken from a person in their sixties or seventies with breast cancer. The sequencing sample was made of blood. The chain combines TRBV27 with TRBJ1-1; 10 bases agree with TRBD1. The CDR3 region is CASSFNRDRGTEAFF. CDR3 nucleotide sequence: TGTGCCAGCAGTTTTAACCGGGACAGGGGAACTGAAGCTTTCTTT.